Following are 26 T cell receptor beta chains from one sample sequenced in a study of blood T cell repertoires in COVID-19. Method: immunoSEQ multiplex PCR; TCRdb's copy keeps in-frame clones and lacks some. The table has 200,000 to 250,000 clones, 85% to 90% seen once. Sample: PBMCs or T cells enriched from blood (not recorded which). Receptors originate from a woman between 50 and 59 years old in a cohort exposed to, infected with or recovered from COVID-19 (not recorded which).

This clone was recorded only once. The rearrangement links TRBV30 to TRBJ2-7, with 15 bases identical to TRBD2. The CDR3 extends over 17 amino acids. Unmatched junction bases numbered 8, after V lost 3 bases and J lost 2 bases. The V gene's germline CDR1 is GTSNPN and CDR2 SVGIG (reference sequence). The CDR3, as DNA: TGTGCCTGGAGCCCAATCGGACTAGCGGGGGGGCCCTACGAGCAGTACTTC. Its translation is CAWSPIGLAGGPYEQYF.

The gene calls are TRBV3-1 (or the pseudogene TRBV3-2) and TRBJ2-2, with TRBD2 identical over 8 bases. This CDR3 has 16 residues. Germline-derived CDR1 and CDR2 are LGHDT and YNNKEL (reference sequence). With 3 bases clipped from V and 1 base from J, the junction kept 4 bases outside the gene matches. CDR3 amino acids: CASSHLAGMNTGELFF. The CDR3 nucleotides are TGTGCCAGCAGCCATTTAGCGGGGATGAACACCGGGGAGCTGTTTTTT.

This chain uses TRBV29-1 with TRBJ1-2; D gene unclear. With 8 bases removed from V and 6 bases from J, the gap between germline ends came to 13 bases. Per the germline V gene, CDR1 is SQVTM and CDR2 is ANQGSEA. CDR3 size: 11 residues. The CDR3 coding sequence is TGCAGCACCCGCGGGCTCGATGGCTACACCTTC. Amino acid sequence: CSTRGLDGYTF.

The V and J genes are TRBV11-3 and TRBJ2-2; D uncertain. The germline V and J ends were trimmed by 0 bases and 6 bases, with 2 bases remaining between them. The germline V gene has CDR1 SGHNT and CDR2 YENEEA. The CDR3 is 12 amino acids. The DNA for the CDR3 is TGTGCCAGCAGCTTAGACGCCGGGGAGCTGTTTTTT. Protein product: CASSLDAGELFF.

V usage is TRBV5-5 and J usage is TRBJ2-6; 9 bases are shared with TRBD1. Per germline, CDR1 SGHKS and CDR2 YYEKEE (reference sequence). The V segment lost 4 bases and the J segment 1 base; nucleotides outside the gene matches: 6. CDR3 length equals 17 residues. The CDR3 coding sequence is TGTGCCAGCAGCCCGAGGACAGGGGTTTCTGGGGCCAACGTCCTGACTTTC. Translating it yields CASSPRTGVSGANVLTF. Drawing the rest from reference TRBV5-5 and TRBJ2-6, the complete variable domain is DAGVTQSPTHLIKTRGQQVTLRCSPISGHKSVSWYQQVLGQGPQFIFQYYEKEERGRGNFPDRFSARQFPNYSSELNVNALLLGDSALYLCASSPRTGVSGANVLTFGAGSRLTVL.

In nucleotides, the CDR3 is TGTGCCAGCAGCTCCCGGTGGAGCGACTCCTACGAGCAGTACTTC. Its protein product is CASSSRWSDSYEQYF. This chain joins TRBV11-2 and TRBJ2-7, with unresolved D. V was trimmed by 4 bases and J by 0 bases, leaving 13 bases between them. The CDR3 is 15 residues long. Germline CDR1 and CDR2: SGHAT and FQNNGV.

This chain connects TRBV5-8 to TRBJ1-4; 7 positions match TRBD1. Germline V gene lookup returns CDR1 SGHTS and CDR2 YDEGEE. This CDR3 is 12 amino acids long. V trimming: 5 bases; J trimming: 7 bases; junction bases outside the gene matches: 2. The CDR3 here is CASRYRGEKLFF. The CDR3 DNA is TGTGCCAGCAGGTACAGGGGTGAAAAACTGTTTTTT. Full variable domain (remainder filled in from reference TRBV5-8 and TRBJ1-4): EAGVTQSPTHLIKTRGQQATLRCSPISGHTSVYWYQQALGLGLQFLLWYDEGEERNRGNFPPRFSGRQFPNYSSELNVNALELEDSALYLCASRYRGEKLFFGSGTQLSVL.

This clone was found once. The CDR3 loop is CASSLVSEETQYF. The CDR3 DNA reads as TGTGCCAGCAGCTTAGTTTCCGAAGAGACCCAGTACTTC. The chain carries TRBV7-2 and TRBJ2-5; no definite D call. The CDR3 is 13 residues long. Trimming removed 1 base at V and 3 bases at J, with 6 bases between. Germline-derived CDR1 and CDR2 are SGHTA and FQGNSA. Supplemented by reference TRBV7-2 and TRBJ2-5, the full variable domain reads GAGVSQSPSNKVTEKGKDVELRCDPISGHTALYWYRQSLGQGLEFLIYFQGNSAPDKSGLPSDRFSAERTGGSVSTLTIQRTQQEDSAVYLCASSLVSEETQYFGPGTRLLVL.

In DNA, the CDR3 is TGTGCCAGCAGTTTTCGATCAGGGGATCAGCCCCAGCATTTT. Translation: CASSFRSGDQPQHF. The chain links TRBV6-5 to TRBJ1-5, with D maybe TRBD1 (6 bases). The CDR3 runs 14 residues. With 4 bases removed from V and 5 bases from J, the gap between germline ends came to 12 bases. The germline gives CDR1 MNHEY, CDR2 SVGAGI.

The gene calls are TRBV25-1 and TRBJ2-7; D is ambiguous. The CDR3 is 13 residues long. Germline CDR1 is MGHDK and CDR2 is SYGVNS. V lost 3 bases and J 2 bases, leaving 8 bases between the germline ends. The CDR3 DNA sequence: TGTGCCAGCAGTGATCTAGGCACCTACGAGCAGTACTTC. Its protein is CASSDLGTYEQYF.

The rearrangement uses TRBV6-6 and TRBJ1-3; no firm D call. The CDR3 is 16 residues long. Germline V CDR1 and CDR2: MNHNY, SVGAGI (reference sequence). Deletions cut 7 bases from V and 0 bases from J, with 16 bases between. CDR3 sequence reads: CASNPPAGNSGNTIYF. CDR3 nucleotides: TGTGCCAGCAACCCCCCCGCAGGAAACTCTGGAAACACCATATATTTT.

This rearrangement joins TRBV9 to TRBJ2-7, with D possibly matching TRBD2 (5 bases). CDR1 is SGDLS, CDR2 YYNGEE, per germline. The V and J ends lost 4 bases and 0 bases respectively, with 11 bases between them. The CDR3 covers 14 residues. CDR3 residues: CASSPTGSSYEQYF. CDR3 DNA: TGTGCCAGCAGCCCGACGGGAAGCTCCTACGAGCAGTACTTC.

This clone turned up a few times. This chain connects TRBV10-1 to TRBJ1-4; 11 bases are shared with TRBD1. Germline trimming cut 7 bases from V and 3 bases from J; bases unmatched to any gene: 16. CDR3 length: 19 residues. In germline, CDR1 is WNHNN, CDR2 SYGVQD (reference sequence). The chain's CDR3 is CASTKRDRGIGGPNEKLFF. CDR3 bases: TGCGCCAGCACCAAAAGGGACAGGGGGATCGGCGGGCCTAATGAAAAACTGTTTTTT.

The chain uses TRBV7-2 and TRBJ2-5, with D uncertain. Deletions cut 3 bases from V and 4 bases from J, with 12 bases between. Per germline, CDR1 SGHTA and CDR2 FQGNSA. The CDR3 totals 14 residues. The CDR3 sequence is CASSFPRGGETQYF. CDR3 nucleotides: TGTGCCAGCAGCTTTCCTAGAGGCGGAGAGACCCAGTACTTC.

V and J are TRBV28 and TRBJ1-2; D possibly corresponds to TRBD1 (5 bases). This CDR3 contains 12 residues. V was clipped by 2 bases and J by 4 bases, with 5 bases between them. Germline V lookup: CDR1 MDHEN, CDR2 SYDVKM. The CDR3 loop is CASSLGAYGYTF. As DNA, the CDR3 is TGTGCCAGCAGTTTAGGGGCCTATGGCTACACCTTC.

The rearrangement uses TRBV20-1 and TRBJ2-3, with unresolved D. CDR1 and CDR2 (germline): DFQATT, SNEGSKA (reference sequence). The germline V and J ends were trimmed by 2 bases and 5 bases, with 2 bases remaining between them. CDR3 size: 10 residues. The CDR3: CSARRDTQYF. The CDR3 bases are TGCAGTGCTAGACGAGATACGCAGTATTTT.

The V and J genes are TRBV5-4 and TRBJ2-3; 9 positions agree with TRBD2. Germline CDR1 SGHNT, CDR2 YYREEE (reference sequence). The J segment lost 0 bases and the V segment lost 0 bases, leaving 5 bases of the junction unmatched. The CDR3 loop spans 17 amino acids. The CDR3 reads CASSLVTSGTSTDTQYF. CDR3 bases: TGTGCCAGCAGCTTGGTGACTAGCGGAACCAGCACAGATACGCAGTATTTT.

This chain joins TRBV19 and TRBJ1-5; D remains unclear. CDR3 size: 12 residues. The germline V gene has CDR1 LNHDA and CDR2 SQIVND (reference sequence). The V and J ends lost 5 bases and 4 bases respectively, with 6 bases between them. Here the CDR3 reads CASSQKNQPQHF. CDR3 sequence (DNA): TGTGCCAGTAGTCAGAAAAATCAGCCCCAGCATTTT.

The V gene is TRBV5-6, the J gene TRBJ1-5; D is possibly TRBD1 (6 bases). Trimming took off 1 base at V and 7 bases at J, with 6 bases between the two ends. The CDR3 has 12 amino acids. Looked up from germline, CDR1 is SGHDT and CDR2 is YYEEEE. This CDR3 reads CASSLQGQPQHF. Written as DNA, the CDR3 is TGTGCCAGCAGCTTGCAGGGGCAGCCCCAGCATTTT.

This chain links TRBV30 with TRBJ1-1; possibly TRBD1 for D (5 bases). The length of the CDR3 is 13 residues. Germline V gives CDR1 GTSNPN, CDR2 SVGIG (reference sequence). V gave up 3 bases and J gave up 2 bases, with 10 bases separating them. This CDR3 is CAWSPGVNTEAFF. CDR3 DNA sequence: TGTGCCTGGAGCCCGGGGGTCAACACTGAAGCTTTCTTT.

The chain uses TRBV11-3 and TRBJ2-5, with D perhaps TRBD2 (6 bases). The V end was cut by 4 bases, the J end by 2 bases, with 14 bases between. Germline V gene sequence: CDR1 SGHNT, CDR2 YENEEA. The CDR3 contains 15 residues. The CDR3 sequence is CASSSQKGLQETQYF. DNA of the CDR3: TGTGCCAGCAGCTCACAGAAAGGACTACAAGAGACCCAGTACTTC.

The chain couples TRBV12-3 or TRBV12-4 to TRBJ2-5; D possibly corresponds to TRBD2 (7 bases). The CDR3 contains 13 residues. Between the trimmed V and J ends, which lost 4 bases and 5 bases, there was a span of 11 bases. Here the CDR3 reads CASSSGGPETQYF. The CDR3 nucleotides read TGTGCCAGCAGTTCCGGGGGGCCGGAGACCCAGTACTTC.

The J gene is TRBJ1-5, the V gene TRBV19; 7 bases are a match to TRBD1. The germline V gene has CDR1 LNHDA and CDR2 SQIVND (reference sequence). The CDR3 spans 15 residues. Trimming cost V 3 bases and J 7 bases; bases outside gene matches: 9. The CDR3 DNA reads as TGTGCCAGTAGTATCTCCCCAGGGGGTTTCCAGCCCCAGCATTTT. Translating it yields CASSISPGGFQPQHF.

V is TRBV5-5 and J is TRBJ1-4; 8 bases are shared with TRBD1. This CDR3 has 16 residues. CDR1 is SGHKS and CDR2 is YYEKEE in the germline V gene (reference sequence). With 4 bases clipped from V and 5 bases from J, the junction kept 10 bases outside the gene matches. Here the CDR3 DNA reads TGTGCCAGCAGCCCATACTCGGGACAGGTGAATGAAAAACTGTTTTTT. This translates into CASSPYSGQVNEKLFF.

This clone was observed a few times. The same CDR3 arises from other DNA sequences in this sample as well. This chain connects TRBV3-1 (or the pseudogene TRBV3-2) to TRBJ1-1, with D uncertain. This CDR3 is 14 amino acids long. The germline V gene encodes CDR1 LGHDT and CDR2 YNNKEL (reference sequence). Trimming removed 1 base from V and 1 base from J, with 7 bases in between. CDR3 bases: TGTGCCAGCAGCCAAGTTGAGGGGAACACTGAAGCTTTCTTT. This encodes CASSQVEGNTEAFF.

This sequence joins TRBV9 and TRBJ1-2; no clear D. There are 14 residues in the CDR3. Trimming pared 4 bases from V and 2 bases from J, leaving 12 bases between. The V gene's germline CDR1 is SGDLS and CDR2 YYNGEE. The DNA of the CDR3 is TGTGCCAGCAGCCTAAGTTCTAACAACTATGGCTACACCTTC. Translated: CASSLSSNNYGYTF.